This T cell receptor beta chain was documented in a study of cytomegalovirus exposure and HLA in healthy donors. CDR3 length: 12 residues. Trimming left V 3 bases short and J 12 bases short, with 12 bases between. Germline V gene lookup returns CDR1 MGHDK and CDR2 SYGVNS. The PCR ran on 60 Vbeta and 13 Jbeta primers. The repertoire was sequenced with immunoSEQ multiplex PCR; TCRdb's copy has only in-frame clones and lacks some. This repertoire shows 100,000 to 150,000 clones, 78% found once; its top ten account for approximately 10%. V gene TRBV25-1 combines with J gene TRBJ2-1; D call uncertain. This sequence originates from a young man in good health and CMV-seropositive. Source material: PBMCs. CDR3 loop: CASSDNGRGQFF. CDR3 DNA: TGTGCCAGCAGTGACAATGGCAGAGGGCAGTTCTTC.